These T cell receptor beta chains were read from a single sample in a study of blood T cell repertoires in COVID-19. Repertoires were generated with immunoSEQ multiplex PCR, while TCRdb's copy carries only in-frame clones and drops some. The table shows fewer than 300,000 clones, with approximately 91% occurring only once. Sequencing was performed on peripheral blood. These receptor sequences come from a young woman with COVID-19, enrolled during active disease. Each CDR3 is given with its conserved first and last residue. A D gene is named only where the DNA matches it firmly. Clone size is stated in some rows and not others, as once, few, many or a class when expanded.

d_call: .
v_call: TRBV7-9
j_call: TRBJ1-2
clone_size: few
cdr3_length: 15
cdr3_aa: CASSQPGGEVDGYTF
cdr3_nt: TGTGCCAGCAGCCAACCTGGGGGGGAGGTGGATGGCTACACCTTC

d_call: .
v_call: TRBV3-1/TRBV3-2
j_call: TRBJ1-1
clone_size: .
cdr3_length: 13
cdr3_aa: CASSPPGRAEAFF
cdr3_nt: TGTGCCAGCAGCCCCCCTGGTCGCGCTGAAGCTTTCTTT

d_call: TRBD1
v_call: TRBV19
j_call: TRBJ2-5
clone_size: .
cdr3_length: 15
cdr3_aa: CASSIKTGITETQYF
cdr3_nt: TGTGCCAGTAGTATAAAGACAGGGATTACGGAGACCCAGTACTTC

d_call: .
v_call: TRBV11-2
j_call: TRBJ1-1
clone_size: once
cdr3_length: 11
cdr3_aa: CASRRNTEAFF
cdr3_nt: TGTGCCAGCAGGCGAAACACTGAAGCTTTCTTT

d_call: TRBD1
v_call: TRBV5-1
j_call: TRBJ1-1
clone_size: .
cdr3_length: 16
cdr3_aa: CASSLRTGGMNTEAFF
cdr3_nt: TGCGCCAGCAGCCTACGGACAGGGGGCATGAACACTGAAGCTTTCTTT

d_call: .
v_call: TRBV2
j_call: TRBJ1-1
clone_size: .
cdr3_length: 12
cdr3_aa: CATAGLSSEAFF
cdr3_nt: TGTGCCACCGCAGGGCTCTCGTCTGAAGCTTTCTTT

d_call: .
v_call: TRBV7-3
j_call: TRBJ1-1
clone_size: .
cdr3_length: 13
cdr3_aa: CASSLSENTEAFF
cdr3_nt: TGTGCCAGCAGCTTATCAGAGAACACTGAAGCTTTCTTT

d_call: .
v_call: TRBV7-8
j_call: TRBJ1-4
clone_size: .
cdr3_length: 15
cdr3_aa: CASSFPQGLNEKLFF
cdr3_nt: TGTGCCAGCAGCTTCCCGCAGGGTTTAAATGAAAAACTGTTTTTT

d_call: TRBD1
v_call: TRBV28
j_call: TRBJ2-1
clone_size: once
cdr3_length: 14
cdr3_aa: CASSERDRGLSILF
cdr3_nt: TGTGCCAGCAGTGAGAGGGACAGGGGTTTGAGTATACTCTTC

d_call: TRBD1
v_call: TRBV7-2
j_call: TRBJ2-7
clone_size: .
cdr3_length: 14
cdr3_aa: CASNDRQGAYEQYF
cdr3_nt: TGTGCCAGCAACGACAGACAGGGAGCCTACGAGCAGTACTTC

d_call: .
v_call: TRBV19
j_call: TRBJ1-4
clone_size: once
cdr3_length: 15
cdr3_aa: CASRGTSGANEKLFF
cdr3_nt: TGTGCCAGTAGAGGGACCTCGGGAGCAAATGAAAAACTGTTTTTT

d_call: TRBD2
v_call: TRBV18
j_call: TRBJ2-5
clone_size: .
cdr3_length: 19
cdr3_aa: CASSKPTSGRSGGGETQYF
cdr3_nt: TGTGCCAGCTCAAAGCCGACTAGCGGGAGAAGCGGTGGAGGAGAGACCCAGTACTTC

d_call: TRBD1
v_call: TRBV10-2
j_call: TRBJ2-5
clone_size: .
cdr3_length: 14
cdr3_aa: CASSGDRRQETQYF
cdr3_nt: TGCGCCAGCAGCGGGGACAGGAGGCAGGAGACCCAGTACTTC